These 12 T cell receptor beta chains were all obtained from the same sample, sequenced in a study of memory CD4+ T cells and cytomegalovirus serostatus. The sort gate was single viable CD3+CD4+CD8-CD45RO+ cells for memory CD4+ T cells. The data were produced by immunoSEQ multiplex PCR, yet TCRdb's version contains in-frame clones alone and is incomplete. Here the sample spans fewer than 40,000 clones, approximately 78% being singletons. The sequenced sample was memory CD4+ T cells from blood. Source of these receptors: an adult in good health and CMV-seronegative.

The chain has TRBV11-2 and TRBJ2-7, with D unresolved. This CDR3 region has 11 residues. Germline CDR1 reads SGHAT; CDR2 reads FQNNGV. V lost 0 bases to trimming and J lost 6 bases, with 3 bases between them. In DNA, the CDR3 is TGTGCCAGCAGCTTAGAGTTCGAGCAGTACTTC. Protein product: CASSLEFEQYF.

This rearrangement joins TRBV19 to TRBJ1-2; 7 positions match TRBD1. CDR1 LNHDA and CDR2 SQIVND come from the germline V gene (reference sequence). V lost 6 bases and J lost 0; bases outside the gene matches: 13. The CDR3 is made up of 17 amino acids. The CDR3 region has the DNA TGTGCCAGTAGCCCCACGCCGGGACAGCGAACTAACTATGGCTACACCTTC. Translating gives CASSPTPGQRTNYGYTF.

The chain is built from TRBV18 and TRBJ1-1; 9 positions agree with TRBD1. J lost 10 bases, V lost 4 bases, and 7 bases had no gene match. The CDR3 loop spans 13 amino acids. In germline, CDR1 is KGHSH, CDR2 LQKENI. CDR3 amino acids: CASSQDYRGRAFF. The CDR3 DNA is TGTGCCAGCTCACAAGATTACAGGGGGCGAGCTTTCTTT. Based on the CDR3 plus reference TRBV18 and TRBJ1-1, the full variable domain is NAGVMQNPRHLVRRRGQEARLRCSPMKGHSHVYWYRQLPEEGLKFMVYLQKENIIDESGMPKERFSAEFPKEGPSILRIQQVVRGDSAAYFCASSQDYRGRAFFGQGTRLTVV.

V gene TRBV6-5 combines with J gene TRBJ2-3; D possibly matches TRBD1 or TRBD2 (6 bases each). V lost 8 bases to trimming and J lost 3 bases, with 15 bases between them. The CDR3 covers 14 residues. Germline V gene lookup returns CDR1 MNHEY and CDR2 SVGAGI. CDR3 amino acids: CASSGAVGTDTQYF. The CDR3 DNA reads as TGTGCCAGCTCGGGGGCAGTTGGGACAGATACGCAGTATTTT.

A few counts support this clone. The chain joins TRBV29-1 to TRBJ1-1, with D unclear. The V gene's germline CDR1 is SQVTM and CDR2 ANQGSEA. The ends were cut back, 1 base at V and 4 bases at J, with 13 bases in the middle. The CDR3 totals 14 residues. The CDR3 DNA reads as TGCAGCGTTGAAGGTGGCGGATGGGGCACTGAAGCTTTCTTT. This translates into CSVEGGGWGTEAFF. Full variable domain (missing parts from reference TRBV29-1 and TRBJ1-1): SAVISQKPSRDICQRGTSLTIQCQVDSQVTMMFWYRQQPGQSLTLIATANQGSEATYESGFVIDKFPISRPNLTFSTLTVSNMSPEDSSIYLCSVEGGGWGTEAFFGQGTRLTVV.

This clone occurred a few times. The CDR3 is CASSSSGTADTQYF. CDR3 coding DNA: TGTGCCAGCAGCTCTTCAGGGACGGCCGATACGCAGTATTTT. J is TRBJ2-3 and V is TRBV7-3; either TRBD1 or TRBD2 may supply D (5 bases each). This CDR3 contains 14 residues. V was shortened by 4 bases and J by 6 bases, with 14 bases between the two germline ends. Germline-derived CDR1 and CDR2 are SGHTA and FQGTGA.

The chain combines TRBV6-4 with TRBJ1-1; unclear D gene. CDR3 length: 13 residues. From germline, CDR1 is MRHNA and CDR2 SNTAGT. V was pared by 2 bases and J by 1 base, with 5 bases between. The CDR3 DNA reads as TGTGCCAGCAGTGACAGGGCGAACACTGAAGCTTTCTTT. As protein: CASSDRANTEAFF.

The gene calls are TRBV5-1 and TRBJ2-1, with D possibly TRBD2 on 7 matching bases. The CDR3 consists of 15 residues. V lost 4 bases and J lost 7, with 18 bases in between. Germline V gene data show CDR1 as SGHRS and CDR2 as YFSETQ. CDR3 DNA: TGCGCCAGCAGCCTGGGGGGGGCGAGTAGAAATGAGCAGTTCTTC. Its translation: CASSLGGASRNEQFF.

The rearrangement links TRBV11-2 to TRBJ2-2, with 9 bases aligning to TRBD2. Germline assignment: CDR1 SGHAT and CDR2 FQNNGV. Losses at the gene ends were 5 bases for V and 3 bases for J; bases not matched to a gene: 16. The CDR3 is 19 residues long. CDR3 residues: CASSRRRARGGQYTGELFF. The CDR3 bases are TGTGCCAGCAGCCGTCGGCGGGCGCGGGGGGGCCAATACACCGGGGAGCTGTTTTTT.

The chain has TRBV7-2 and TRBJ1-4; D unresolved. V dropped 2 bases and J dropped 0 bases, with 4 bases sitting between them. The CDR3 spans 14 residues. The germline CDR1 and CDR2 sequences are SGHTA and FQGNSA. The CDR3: CASSLRATNEKLFF. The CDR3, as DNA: TGTGCCAGCAGCTTAAGGGCAACTAATGAAAAACTGTTTTTT.

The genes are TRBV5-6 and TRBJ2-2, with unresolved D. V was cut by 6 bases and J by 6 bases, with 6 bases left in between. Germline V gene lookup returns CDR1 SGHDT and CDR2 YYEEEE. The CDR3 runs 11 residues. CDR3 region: CASTLSGELFF. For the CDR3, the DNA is TGTGCCAGCACGTTATCCGGGGAGCTGTTTTTT. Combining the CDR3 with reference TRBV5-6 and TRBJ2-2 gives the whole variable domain DAGVTQSPTHLIKTRGQQVTLRCSPKSGHDTVSWYQQALGQGPQFIFQYYEEEERQRGNFPDRFSGHQFPNYSSELNVNALLLGDSALYLCASTLSGELFFGEGSRLTVL.

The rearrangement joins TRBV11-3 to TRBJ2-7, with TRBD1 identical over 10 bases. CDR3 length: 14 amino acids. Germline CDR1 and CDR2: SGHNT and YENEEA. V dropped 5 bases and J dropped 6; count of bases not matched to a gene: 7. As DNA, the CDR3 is TGTGCCAGCAGCGCCGGGACAGGGGCCGGCGAGCAGTACTTC. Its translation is CASSAGTGAGEQYF.